This entry lists 28 T cell receptor beta chains sequenced from one sample in a study of early T cells in non-severe SARS-CoV-2 infection. TCRdb redid the calling of the 5' RACE reads with MiXCR, one entry per CDR3 protein. The sample holds over 30,000 distinct CDR3 sequences, approximately 5.1% seen once. The sample consisted of whole blood, taken at baseline. Receptors were obtained from an adult who was a healthcare worker with PCR-confirmed SARS-CoV-2 infection or an uninfected control (not recorded which).

The chain is built from TRBV18 and TRBJ2-7; either TRBD1 or TRBD2 may fit D (5 bases each). The V gene's germline CDR1 is KGHSH and CDR2 LQKENI. V lost 3 bases, J lost 3 bases, and 12 bases lay in between. This CDR3 has 14 residues. The DNA of the CDR3 is TGTGCCAGCTCACCCCCCGGGGCGCGCTACGAGCAGTACTTC. Translating it yields CASSPPGARYEQYF.

J is TRBJ1-5 and V is TRBV30; maybe TRBD1 (5 bases). The CDR3 is 14 amino acids. Deletions cut 1 base from V and 0 bases from J, with 7 bases between. CDR1 and CDR2 (germline): GTSNPN, SVGIG (reference sequence). The CDR3, as DNA: TGTGCCTGGAGTGCGGGGCTTAGCAATCAGCCCCAGCATTTT. Protein sequence: CAWSAGLSNQPQHF.

This clonotype was seen at least ten times. The rearrangement uses TRBV5-1 and TRBJ1-1, with a tentative D call TRBD1 (5 bases). The V end was cut by 6 bases, the J end by 0 bases, with 12 bases between. Germline-derived CDR1 and CDR2 are SGHRS and YFSETQ. The CDR3 is made up of 14 amino acids. The CDR3 region has the DNA TGCGCCAGCACCCTTGACAGCCTGAACACTGAAGCTTTCTTT. Its protein is CASTLDSLNTEAFF.

The table lists this clonotype with a few counts. The V call is TRBV11-2, the J call TRBJ2-2; D may match TRBD1 or TRBD2 (5 bases each). CDR1 is SGHAT and CDR2 is FQNNGV in the germline V gene. With 5 bases removed from V and 5 bases from J, the gap between germline ends came to 9 bases. CDR3 length equals 13 residues. The CDR3 coding sequence is TGTGCCAGCAGCGAGGGGTTAACCGGGGAGCTGTTTTTT. It specifies CASSEGLTGELFF.

This clonotype was observed many times. J is TRBJ2-7 and V is TRBV3-1, with TRBD2 matching over 12 bases. V was clipped by 4 bases and J by 6 bases; unmatched bases: 7. This CDR3 comprises 15 residues. Germline CDR1 reads LGHDT; CDR2 reads YNNKEL (reference sequence). The CDR3 loop is CASSPWTSGVFEQYF. The CDR3 DNA reads as TGTGCCAGCAGCCCCTGGACTAGCGGGGTGTTCGAGCAGTACTTC.

Ten or more counts support this clonotype. J is TRBJ2-3 and V is TRBV4-3; TRBD2 aligns across 8 bases. Germline loops: CDR1 LGHNA, CDR2 YSLEER. CDR3 length: 17 residues. V dropped 1 base and J dropped 6; count of bases not matched to a gene: 12. This chain's CDR3 is CASSQVSGSDMTDTQYF. The DNA for the CDR3 is TGCGCCAGCAGCCAAGTCAGCGGGAGTGATATGACTGATACGCAGTATTTT.

This clonotype was counted at least ten times. The chain links TRBV4-3 to TRBJ2-2; no clear D gene. The CDR3 contains 14 residues. Per the germline V gene, CDR1 is LGHNA and CDR2 is YSLEER. V dropped 4 bases and J dropped 4 bases, with 10 bases sitting between them. The CDR3 sequence: CASSRVASTGELFF. In nucleotides, the CDR3 is TGCGCCAGCAGCCGAGTAGCATCCACCGGGGAGCTGTTTTTT.

This rearrangement joins TRBV20-1 to TRBJ2-2; D is undetermined. The V gene lost 3 bases and the J gene lost 5 bases, with 7 bases spanning the gap. There are 12 residues in the CDR3. Germline loops: CDR1 DFQATT, CDR2 SNEGSKA (reference sequence). The CDR3 sequence: CSARAVTGELFF. In DNA, the CDR3 is TGCAGTGCTAGGGCAGTAACCGGGGAGCTGTTTTTT.

This clonotype showed up many times. The chain combines TRBV7-2 with TRBJ1-6; perhaps TRBD1 as D (6 bases). The CDR3 extends over 13 amino acids. Trimming stripped 1 base from V and 10 bases from J, with 8 bases between. Germline V CDR1 and CDR2: SGHTA, FQGNSA. The chain's CDR3 is CASSLDGGSPLHF. The CDR3 region has the DNA TGTGCCAGCAGCTTAGACGGGGGCTCACCCCTCCACTTT.

This clonotype was seen at least ten times. This sequence joins TRBV20-1 and TRBJ2-5; 10 nucleotides align to TRBD2. The CDR3 length is 14 residues. The J segment lost 5 bases and the V segment lost 3 bases, leaving 6 bases of the junction unmatched. Germline-derived CDR1 and CDR2 are DFQATT and SNEGSKA (reference sequence). The CDR3 sequence is CSASILAGEETQYF. In DNA, the CDR3 is TGCAGTGCTAGTATTCTAGCGGGAGAGGAGACCCAGTACTTC.

This clonotype was detected a few times. The rearrangement uses TRBV19 and TRBJ2-3; D might be TRBD2 (5 bases). The CDR3 loop spans 16 amino acids. Deletions cut 4 bases from V and 4 bases from J, with 18 bases between. CDR1 LNHDA and CDR2 SQIVND come from the germline V gene (reference sequence). In DNA, the CDR3 is TGTGCCAGTAGTACGCCCTTCGCGGGCCGGTCAGATACGCAGTATTTT. Amino acids: CASSTPFAGRSDTQYF.

This clonotype was recorded many times. V is TRBV24-1 and J is TRBJ1-1, with D uncertain. The CDR3 is 13 residues long. Deletions cut 3 bases from V and 8 bases from J, with 12 bases between. Germline V gene data show CDR1 as KGHDR and CDR2 as SFDVKD. The CDR3 protein is CATSDPGRTEAFF. CDR3 sequence (DNA): TGTGCCACCAGTGATCCGGGAAGGACGGAAGCTTTCTTT.

This clonotype was detected only a few times. The chain is built from TRBV29-1 and TRBJ2-7, with D perhaps matching TRBD2 (7 bases). The germline gives CDR1 SQVTM, CDR2 ANQGSEA. V was trimmed by 4 bases and J by 2 bases, leaving 9 bases between them. The CDR3 is 12 amino acids. The CDR3 sequence is CSVAGGPYEQYV. For the CDR3, the DNA is TGCAGCGTTGCCGGGGGGCCCTACGAGCAGTACGTC.

Regarding this clonotype: A much larger clone lies a single base off, so this may be a read error. The rearrangement uses TRBV3-1 and TRBJ2-1, with 10 bases that match TRBD2. CDR3 length equals 17 residues. J lost 7 bases, V lost 2 bases, and 11 bases had no gene match. Germline V gene data show CDR1 as LGHDT and CDR2 as YNNKEL (reference sequence). CDR3 region: CASSQPRVGLAPNEQFF. CDR3 bases: TGTGCCAGCAGCCAACCAAGAGTGGGACTAGCGCCAAATGAGCAGTTCTTC.

This clonotype was observed many times. CDR3 nucleotides: TGTGCCAGCAGTTTAGGGCAGGGAATCGGGGAGCTGTTTTTT. Translation gives CASSLGQGIGELFF. The rearrangement joins TRBV12-3 or TRBV12-4 to TRBJ2-2; TRBD1 is a possible D gene (5 bases). CDR3 length: 14 amino acids. The V end was cut by 1 base, the J end by 7 bases, with 10 bases between.

This clonotype was seen repeatedly, ten times or more. This rearrangement joins TRBV24-1 to TRBJ2-7; a possible D gene is TRBD1 (5 bases). V gave up 0 bases and J gave up 6 bases, with 8 bases separating them. The CDR3 contains 13 residues. Germline V lookup: CDR1 KGHDR, CDR2 SFDVKD. CDR3 sequence (DNA): TGTGCCACCAGTGATTTGCAGGGAATCGAGCAGTACGTC. This encodes CATSDLQGIEQYV.

The chain has TRBV6-5 and TRBJ1-2; the D gene is possibly TRBD1 (6 bases). The V gene's germline CDR1 is MNHEY and CDR2 SVGAGI. The germline V and J ends were trimmed by 6 bases and 4 bases, with 15 bases remaining between them. The CDR3 totals 14 residues. CDR3 loop: CASRSTGEGYGYTF. The CDR3 bases are TGTGCCAGCAGATCGACAGGCGAAGGCTATGGCTACACCTTC.

This clonotype was picked up many times. The chain carries TRBV5-4 and TRBJ1-1; no definite D call. V lost 1 base, J lost 1 base, and 5 bases lay in between. CDR1 and CDR2 from the germline V gene are SGHNT and YYREEE (reference sequence). This CDR3 has 13 amino acids. The CDR3 DNA reads as TGTGCCAGCAGCTTGACAAGGAACACTGAAGCTTTCTTT. It codes for CASSLTRNTEAFF.

This clonotype came up many times. The V gene is TRBV7-2, the J gene TRBJ2-2; D not certain. In germline, CDR1 is SGHTA, CDR2 FQGNSA. The CDR3 covers 14 residues. V was pared by 5 bases and J by 5 bases, with 12 bases between. CDR3 protein: CASSVVRKTGELFF. CDR3 sequence (DNA): TGTGCCAGCAGCGTCGTCAGGAAGACCGGGGAGCTGTTTTTT.

In this sample, this clonotype turned up many times. This rearrangement joins TRBV13 to TRBJ2-7; D might be TRBD2 (5 bases). Trimming pared 5 bases from V and 2 bases from J, leaving 13 bases between. CDR1 is PRHDT and CDR2 is FYEKMQ in the germline V gene (reference sequence). This CDR3 region has 14 residues. The CDR3 is CASSRRLNAYEQYV. In nucleotides, the CDR3 is TGTGCCAGCAGCCGTCGACTAAACGCCTACGAGCAGTACGTC.

This clonotype was seen ten or more times. This chain connects TRBV14 to TRBJ1-1; TRBD1 is a possible D gene (5 bases). V dropped 1 base and J dropped 3 bases, with 9 bases sitting between them. The CDR3 totals 14 residues. Germline loops: CDR1 SGHDN, CDR2 FVKESK. CDR3 bases: TGTGCCAGCAGCCAAGTCTCAGGGTACACTGAAGCTTTCTTT. Amino acid sequence: CASSQVSGYTEAFF.

There are a few counts of this clonotype. J is TRBJ1-4 and V is TRBV19; no reliable D call. V lost 0 bases and J lost 3, with 14 bases in between. CDR3 size: 17 residues. Germline V CDR1 and CDR2: LNHDA, SQIVND (reference sequence). The CDR3 DNA sequence: TGTGCCAGTAGTATAGAGTGGACGATTGCGGCTAATGAAAAACTGTTTTTT. Its protein product is CASSIEWTIAANEKLFF.

The table lists this clonotype with a few counts. This chain links TRBV2 with TRBJ1-1; D not certain. Germline values: CDR1 SNHLY, CDR2 FYNNEI. This CDR3 is 13 amino acids long. Trimming shortened V by 8 bases and J by 2 bases, and 12 bases separated the two germline ends. Here the CDR3 reads CASGPSTNTEAFF. The CDR3 DNA follows: TGTGCCAGCGGGCCATCCACCAACACTGAAGCTTTCTTT.

The V and J genes are TRBV20-1 and TRBJ1-6; D possibly corresponds to TRBD1 (6 bases). Germline V gives CDR1 DFQATT, CDR2 SNEGSKA (reference sequence). Trimming left V 2 bases short and J 4 bases short, with 12 bases between. This CDR3 is 15 amino acids long. In DNA, the CDR3 is TGCAGTGCTAGATCCCAACAGGGATATAATTCACCCCTCCACTTT. This gives the protein CSARSQQGYNSPLHF.

This clonotype was counted many times. This sequence joins TRBV11-3 and TRBJ1-2, with D hard to call. With 4 bases removed from V and 0 bases from J, the gap between germline ends came to 12 bases. The CDR3 loop spans 15 amino acids. Germline V CDR1 and CDR2: SGHNT, YENEEA. The CDR3 DNA reads TGTGCCAGCAGCTCCTACGCGTCGGCTAACTATGGCTACACCTTC. Its protein is CASSSYASANYGYTF.

This clonotype showed up many times. The rearrangement links TRBV11-3 to TRBJ2-2; D call uncertain. The CDR3 is 14 amino acids. V was shortened by 5 bases and J by 4 bases, with 11 bases between the two germline ends. Germline values: CDR1 SGHNT, CDR2 YENEEA. The CDR3 sequence is CASSPSPGTGELFF. In nucleotides, the CDR3 is TGTGCCAGCAGCCCAAGCCCGGGCACCGGGGAGCTGTTTTTT.

CDR3 DNA sequence: TGTGCCAGCAGTTTCTCCGGACAGGGAGTAGGCGAGACCCAGTACTTC. It codes for CASSFSGQGVGETQYF. The chain links TRBV28 to TRBJ2-5, with TRBD1 matching over 8 bases. This CDR3 region has 16 residues. The trim removed 3 bases at V and 5 bases at J, leaving 11 bases unmatched. Germline-derived CDR1 and CDR2 are MDHEN and SYDVKM.

This clonotype was observed many times. This chain joins TRBV29-1 and TRBJ2-1; TRBD2 matches at 9 bases. CDR3 length equals 15 residues. Germline values: CDR1 SQVTM, CDR2 ANQGSEA. V lost 3 bases and J lost 3; bases outside the gene matches: 6. CDR3: CSVDGSGSLYNEQFF. In DNA form, the CDR3 reads TGCAGCGTTGACGGTAGCGGGAGCCTCTACAATGAGCAGTTCTTC.